These 15 T cell receptor beta chains share one sample of origin, sequenced in a study of T-cell reconstitution after alpha-beta-depleted transplantation in children. The TCRbeta library incorporated unique molecular identifiers. TCRdb analysed the PCR reads with MiXCR anew, one entry per CDR3 protein. The data hold about 610,000 distinct CDR3 sequences, with roughly a tenth observed a single time. Sequenced here: PBMCs from the stem cell graft donor, sampled from the stem cell graft. Receptors originate from a human donor who donated a stem cell graft to a child with acute myeloid leukemia.

The V and J genes are TRBV7-3 and TRBJ1-2; a possible D gene is TRBD1 (6 bases). There are 13 residues in the CDR3. Germline V gene data show CDR1 as SGHTA and CDR2 as FQGTGA. Trimming left V 4 bases short and J 5 bases short, with 11 bases between. The CDR3 nucleotides read TGTGCCAGCAGCTCTCGGACAGTTTATGGCTACACCTTC. Translating gives CASSSRTVYGYTF.

This clonotype was found many times. The chain recombines TRBV20-1 with TRBJ1-4; D unclear. Between the trimmed V and J ends, which lost 1 base and 12 bases, there was a span of 9 bases. CDR1 and CDR2 from the germline V gene are DFQATT and SNEGSKA (reference sequence). The CDR3 runs 11 residues. CDR3 coding DNA: TGCAGTGCTAGAGTGTCCACGGAACTGTTTTTT. The encoded protein is CSARVSTELFF.

This clonotype was counted many times. The genes are TRBV6-5 and TRBJ2-1; D not certain. Germline assignment: CDR1 MNHEY and CDR2 SVGAGI. The V gene lost 2 bases and the J gene lost 7 bases, with 9 bases spanning the gap. The CDR3 sequence is 13 residues long. The CDR3 spells CASSYPSLNEQFF. CDR3 nucleotide sequence: TGTGCCAGCAGTTACCCCAGTCTGAATGAGCAGTTCTTC.

In its sample, this clonotype was seen many times. The chain is built from TRBV4-3 and TRBJ2-2; D is uncertain. The CDR3 loop spans 14 amino acids. The V gene lost 3 bases and the J gene lost 4 bases, with 9 bases spanning the gap. The germline V gene encodes CDR1 LGHNA and CDR2 YSLEER. Here the CDR3 DNA reads TGCGCCAGCAGCCAGGCGGAACCCACCGGGGAGCTGTTTTTT. Its protein is CASSQAEPTGELFF.

This clonotype was counted only a few times. This chain uses TRBV29-1 with TRBJ2-3; D is possibly TRBD2 (5 bases). Trimming took off 5 bases at V and 2 bases at J, with 20 bases between the two ends. The germline CDR1 and CDR2 sequences are SQVTM and ANQGSEA. This CDR3 contains 16 residues. The DNA of the CDR3 is TGCAGCGTTCGTGGTCGCGTGGGAGATCCCACAGATACGCAGTATTTT. This encodes CSVRGRVGDPTDTQYF.

This clonotype has more than one count but fewer than ten. V and J are TRBV18 and TRBJ1-1; D is unclear. The CDR3 contains 14 residues. V was trimmed by 4 bases and J by 4 bases, leaving 13 bases between them. CDR1 KGHSH and CDR2 LQKENI come from the germline V gene. CDR3 in amino acids: CASSQTEVSTEAFF. The CDR3 coding sequence is TGTGCCAGCTCACAGACGGAGGTTAGCACTGAAGCTTTCTTT.

The V gene is TRBV7-2, the J gene TRBJ2-7, with 11 positions matching TRBD2. The CDR3 consists of 16 residues. V trimming: 2 bases; J trimming: 2 bases; junction bases outside the gene matches: 5. Germline CDR1 SGHTA, CDR2 FQGNSA. CDR3 loop: CASSLYIAGGPYEQYF. The CDR3 DNA sequence: TGTGCCAGCAGCTTATATATAGCGGGAGGGCCCTACGAGCAGTACTTC.

This clonotype was counted between two and nine times. The genes are TRBV2 and TRBJ2-1, with 12 nucleotides matching TRBD2. Germline lookup yields CDR1 SNHLY and CDR2 FYNNEI. V trimming: 6 bases; J trimming: 3 bases; junction bases outside the gene matches: 9. The CDR3 has 17 residues. In DNA, the CDR3 is TGTGCCAGCAGGACCGGACTAGCGGGAAGTGTCTACAATGAGCAGTTCTTC. As protein: CASRTGLAGSVYNEQFF.

This clonotype was counted between two and nine times. The CDR3 sequence: CASSPQTRSGETQYF. The CDR3 nucleotides are TGTGCCAGCAGCCCCCAAACGAGGTCAGGGGAGACCCAGTACTTC. The chain combines TRBV7-2 with TRBJ2-5, with D possibly matching TRBD1 (5 bases). V lost 5 bases, J lost 5 bases, and 18 bases lay in between. CDR3 length: 15 residues. The germline CDR1 and CDR2 sequences are SGHTA and FQGNSA.

The CDR3 DNA is TGCAGTGCTAGAGATGCAGGGGTGACCGGGGAGCTGTTTTTT. Translation: CSARDAGVTGELFF. The chain employs TRBV20-1 and TRBJ2-2, with D tentatively TRBD1 (6 bases). Trimming shortened V by 0 bases and J by 5 bases, and 10 bases separated the two germline ends. The CDR3 extends over 14 amino acids. In germline, CDR1 is DFQATT, CDR2 SNEGSKA (reference sequence).

This chain joins TRBV27 and TRBJ2-7; D gene ambiguous. CDR1 is MNHEY and CDR2 is SMNVEV in the germline V gene (reference sequence). V gave up 6 bases and J gave up 0 bases, with 9 bases separating them. The CDR3 is made up of 13 amino acids. CDR3 protein: CASRGWTSYEQYF. The CDR3 nucleotides read TGTGCCAGCAGGGGGTGGACCTCCTACGAGCAGTACTTC.

In this sample, this clonotype turned up a few times. The chain has TRBV7-9 and TRBJ1-5; D possibly corresponds to TRBD1 (6 bases). Deletions cut 5 bases from V and 6 bases from J, with 23 bases between. Germline CDR1 and CDR2: SEHNR and FQNEAQ (reference sequence). The length of the CDR3 is 17 residues. DNA of the CDR3: TGTGCCAGCAGCGGGACGTCCCGGTCAGGGGTTATTCAGCCCCAGCATTTT. It yields the protein CASSGTSRSGVIQPQHF.

This clonotype was picked up many times. This chain joins TRBV12-3 or TRBV12-4 and TRBJ2-7; 9 bases line up with TRBD1. CDR3 size: 13 residues. J gave up 9 bases and V 6 bases, and 9 bases lay outside the gene matches. The CDR3 loop is CASRTGTGNLQYF. The CDR3 bases are TGTGCCAGCAGGACCGGGACAGGGAATCTGCAGTACTTC.

This sequence joins TRBV27 and TRBJ2-1, with D perhaps TRBD2 (5 bases). Germline-derived CDR1 and CDR2 are MNHEY and SMNVEV (reference sequence). This CDR3 has 13 residues. With 3 bases removed from V and 9 bases from J, the gap between germline ends came to 12 bases. The CDR3, as DNA: TGTGCCAGCAGTTTGTCCGGACTCCTTGAGCAGTTCTTC. Residues: CASSLSGLLEQFF.

This clonotype was counted many times. This chain uses TRBV28 with TRBJ2-1; 9 positions match TRBD2. The length of the CDR3 is 13 residues. The junction had 7 bases not matched to a gene; V was cut back by 11 bases and J by 5 bases. CDR1 and CDR2 from the germline V gene are MDHEN and SYDVKM. CDR3 residues: CAGRASGDNEQFF. Written as DNA, the CDR3 is TGTGCCGGGCGAGCTAGCGGGGACAATGAGCAGTTCTTC.